The 26 T cell receptor beta chains given below trace back to one sample, sequenced in a study of Ad26.COV2.S vaccination and SARS-CoV-2 variants. Treatment meaning: roughly 20 received Ad26.COV2.S at low or high dose, single or two shots; roughly five received placebo; per-sample allocation not given. Specimens were obtained on day 63 following the first vaccine or placebo injection. Assay used: immunoSEQ multiplex PCR; TCRdb lists only in-frame clones, some missing. The top ten hold roughly 3.2% of the sample, which has a few hundred thousand clones, about nine tenths seen once. The specimen comprised peripheral blood, sampled in a trial of Ad26.COV2.S vaccine versus placebo. These receptors originate from a person between 18 and 60 years old who received the Ad26.COV2.S COVID-19 vaccine or a placebo.

The chain employs TRBV6-2 or TRBV6-3 and TRBJ2-3, with TRBD1 matching over 7 bases. The CDR3 has 16 amino acids. V was clipped by 2 bases and J by 4 bases; unmatched bases: 9. Germline V gene sequence: CDR1 MNHEY, CDR2 SVGEGT. The CDR3 region has the DNA TGTGCCAGCAGTTACAGACAGGGTAGCAACGCAGATACGCAGTATTTT. Protein product: CASSYRQGSNADTQYF.

This rearrangement joins TRBV7-9 to TRBJ2-7; D is possibly TRBD1 (6 bases). The CDR3 consists of 14 residues. Germline lookup yields CDR1 SEHNR and CDR2 FQNEAQ (reference sequence). V was cut by 1 base and J by 0 bases, with 7 bases left in between. The CDR3 DNA sequence: TGTGCCAGCAGCTTAGAACAGGGCTCCTACGAGCAGTACTTC. It is translated as CASSLEQGSYEQYF.

The V gene is TRBV4-1, the J gene TRBJ2-7; TRBD1 agrees at 9 bases. With 1 base clipped from V and 3 bases from J, the junction kept 7 bases outside the gene matches. Germline V CDR1 and CDR2: MGHRA, YSYEKL. The CDR3 consists of 16 residues. CDR3: CASSQGGRDRDYEQYF. Written as DNA, the CDR3 is TGCGCCAGCAGCCAAGGCGGCCGGGACAGGGACTACGAGCAGTACTTC.

Note on this clone: Other DNA sequences in the sample encode the same CDR3. The rearrangement uses TRBV19 and TRBJ1-1; no definite D call. This CDR3 comprises 13 residues. Per germline, CDR1 LNHDA and CDR2 SQIVND (reference sequence). V lost 3 bases and J 0 bases, leaving 5 bases between the germline ends. In DNA form, the CDR3 reads TGTGCCAGTAGTATCTCTGTGAACACTGAAGCTTTCTTT. It yields the protein CASSISVNTEAFF.

The genes are TRBV3-1 (or the pseudogene TRBV3-2) and TRBJ2-3; no reliable D call. Germline V gives CDR1 LGHDT, CDR2 YNNKEL (reference sequence). The CDR3 totals 16 residues. V was trimmed by 1 base and J by 0 bases, leaving 11 bases between them. CDR3 sequence: CASSQAGGYSTDTQYF. Written as DNA, the CDR3 is TGTGCCAGCAGCCAAGCGGGCGGCTATAGCACAGATACGCAGTATTTT.

The chain carries TRBV6-5 and TRBJ2-7; TRBD1 aligns across 10 bases. CDR1 and CDR2 from the germline V gene are MNHEY and SVGAGI. The CDR3 extends over 14 amino acids. J gave up 3 bases and V 6 bases, and 5 bases lay outside the gene matches. CDR3 sequence reads: CASRRDRGFYEQYF. Written as DNA, the CDR3 is TGTGCCAGCAGAAGGGACAGGGGTTTCTACGAGCAGTACTTC.

This clone occurred once. This sequence joins TRBV5-5 and TRBJ2-1; 7 positions agree with TRBD2. Trimming cost V 0 bases and J 9 bases; bases outside gene matches: 3. CDR3 size: 13 residues. Germline lookup yields CDR1 SGHKS and CDR2 YYEKEE (reference sequence). The CDR3 nucleotides read TGTGCCAGCAGCTTGGCGGGACTAAGTGAGCAGTTCTTC. Protein product: CASSLAGLSEQFF.

This chain connects TRBV5-4 to TRBJ1-3; 8 nucleotides agree with TRBD1. Germline V gene data show CDR1 as SGHNT and CDR2 as YYREEE (reference sequence). Unmatched junction bases numbered 5, after V lost 5 bases and J lost 4 bases. There are 14 residues in the CDR3. Here the CDR3 reads CASSTTGDGNTIYF. The CDR3 DNA reads as TGTGCCAGCAGTACGACAGGGGACGGAAACACCATATATTTT. Based on the CDR3 plus reference TRBV5-4 and TRBJ1-3, the full variable domain is ETGVTQSPTHLIKTRGQQVTLRCSSQSGHNTVSWYQQALGQGPQFIFQYYREEENGRGNFPPRFSGLQFPNYSSELNVNALELDDSALYLCASSTTGDGNTIYFGEGSWLTVV.

V gene TRBV7-6 combines with J gene TRBJ2-5; D call uncertain. The CDR3 is 14 residues long. CDR1 is SGHVS and CDR2 is FNYEAQ in the germline V gene. Deletions cut 2 bases from V and 4 bases from J, with 11 bases between. CDR3 nucleotides: TGTGCCAGCAGCTTAAGTGGTGTTGGAGAGACCCAGTACTTC. Translation: CASSLSGVGETQYF.

The chain has TRBV5-1 and TRBJ2-1; TRBD2 matches at 13 bases. Looked up from germline, CDR1 is SGHRS and CDR2 is YFSETQ. The CDR3 spans 17 residues. The V segment lost 1 base and the J segment 6 bases; nucleotides outside the gene matches: 7. The CDR3 DNA reads as TGCGCCAGCAGCTTGAGGACTAGCGGGGGCGGGAGCAATGAGCAGTTCTTC. This translates into CASSLRTSGGGSNEQFF.

Concerning this clone: The junction does not match germline at one end; this may be a read error. This chain links TRBV7-7 with TRBJ1-2; no definite D call. Germline values: CDR1 SSHAT, CDR2 FNYEAQ (reference sequence). The CDR3 runs 14 residues. CDR3 region: CASSHGDRLYGYTF. In DNA form, the CDR3 reads TGTGCTAGCAGCCACGGGGATCGCCTCTATGGCTACACCTTC.

The rearrangement joins TRBV7-9 to TRBJ1-1; D uncertain. This CDR3 is built from 14 residues. Germline values: CDR1 SEHNR, CDR2 FQNEAQ (reference sequence). V was clipped by 6 bases and J by 2 bases, with 13 bases between them. This chain's CDR3 is CASSLTGGNTEAFF. In DNA, the CDR3 is TGTGCCAGCAGTTTAACCGGAGGAAACACTGAAGCTTTCTTT. The variable domain in full, with the rest retrieved from reference TRBV7-9 and TRBJ1-1, is DTGVSQNPRHKITKRGQNVTFRCDPISEHNRLYWYRQTLGQGPEFLTYFQNEAQLEKSRLLSDRFSAERPKGSFSTLEIQRTEQGDSAMYLCASSLTGGNTEAFFGQGTRLTVV.

This clone has only a few counts. The chain has TRBV4-3 and TRBJ2-1; D is unclear. V was cut by 5 bases and J by 4 bases, with 9 bases left in between. This CDR3 has 13 residues. Looked up from germline, CDR1 is LGHNA and CDR2 is YSLEER. CDR3 DNA: TGCGCCAGCAGCGAGACAAGTTACAATGAGCAGTTCTTC. Amino acid sequence: CASSETSYNEQFF.

The rearrangement links TRBV6-6 to TRBJ2-1; a weak D match, TRBD1 (6 bases). The CDR3 loop spans 16 amino acids. Germline CDR1 and CDR2: MNHNY and SVGAGI (reference sequence). Trimming took off 0 bases at V and 4 bases at J, with 13 bases between the two ends. Written as DNA, the CDR3 is TGTGCCAGCAGTTACTCGACCCAGGACAGTTACAATGAGCAGTTCTTC. It codes for CASSYSTQDSYNEQFF.

The chain links TRBV5-1 to TRBJ1-1, with no clear D. V was trimmed by 1 base and J by 2 bases, leaving 6 bases between them. Germline CDR1 and CDR2: SGHRS and YFSETQ. There are 13 residues in the CDR3. The DNA for the CDR3 is TGCGCCAGCAGCTTGCGGTCTAACACTGAAGCTTTCTTT. This translates into CASSLRSNTEAFF.

The chain uses TRBV5-1 and TRBJ1-2; no definite D call. The CDR3 covers 12 residues. V lost 4 bases, J lost 2 bases, and 6 bases lay in between. Germline CDR1 is SGHRS and CDR2 is YFSETQ. CDR3 in DNA: TGCGCCAGCAGCACCGGGAACTATGGCTACACCTTC. Translating it yields CASSTGNYGYTF.

The chain links TRBV5-5 to TRBJ2-3; weak D call: TRBD2 (5 bases). The CDR3 sequence is 13 residues long. Trimming shortened V by 6 bases and J by 1 base, and 9 bases separated the two germline ends. Germline lookup yields CDR1 SGHKS and CDR2 YYEKEE (reference sequence). The CDR3 nucleotides are TGTGCCAGCAATTGGACTCGCACAGATACGCAGTATTTT. It specifies CASNWTRTDTQYF.

V and J are TRBV27 and TRBJ1-1; D uncertain. The CDR3 is 16 amino acids. Per germline, CDR1 MNHEY and CDR2 SMNVEV (reference sequence). Trimming left V 2 bases short and J 2 bases short, with 15 bases between. CDR3 nucleotides: TGTGCCAGCAGTTTAGGCGCTGGTCGGCTCAACACTGAAGCTTTCTTT. It specifies CASSLGAGRLNTEAFF.

The table lists this clone with a count of one. The chain couples TRBV30 to TRBJ1-1, with 10 bases aligning to TRBD1. The CDR3 contains 16 residues. Trimming removed 3 bases from V and 2 bases from J; junction bases left unmatched: 9. Germline V gene lookup returns CDR1 GTSNPN and CDR2 SVGIG (reference sequence). CDR3 nucleotide sequence: TGTGCCTGGAGCGACTTCCGGGACAGGGGTAACACTGAAGCTTTCTTT. This sequence encodes CAWSDFRDRGNTEAFF.

The V call is TRBV12-3 or TRBV12-4, the J call TRBJ2-7; D gene ambiguous. Trimming cost V 4 bases and J 2 bases, with 3 bases left between them. CDR3 size: 11 residues. CDR3 region: CASSSTYEQYF. CDR3 DNA: TGTGCCAGCAGTTCGACCTACGAGCAGTACTTC.

J is TRBJ1-6 and V is TRBV19; D uncertain. CDR3 length equals 14 residues. Deletions cut 4 bases from V and 3 bases from J, with 7 bases between. Germline-derived CDR1 and CDR2 are LNHDA and SQIVND (reference sequence). The CDR3 spells CASSNGLYNSPLHF. DNA of the CDR3: TGTGCCAGTAGTAATGGCCTCTATAATTCACCCCTCCACTTT.

The V call is TRBV4-2, the J call TRBJ1-1; D possibly corresponds to TRBD1 (5 bases). Germline V gene lookup returns CDR1 LGHNA and CDR2 YNFKEQ. The CDR3 length is 15 residues. Trimming left V 4 bases short and J 7 bases short, with 19 bases between. For the CDR3, the DNA is TGTGCCAGCAGCCCCGGGGGAGGGTTCCTGGGTGAAGCTTTCTTT. It is translated as CASSPGGGFLGEAFF.

V is TRBV10-3 and J is TRBJ1-4; 7 positions match TRBD1. This CDR3 is 15 amino acids long. The ends lost 3 bases at V and 4 bases at J; junction bases unmatched: 5. Germline CDR1 and CDR2: ENHRY and SYGVKD. Here the CDR3 DNA reads TGTGCCATCAGTGATCGGCCAGGGGGTAATGAAAAACTGTTTTTT. Its translation: CAISDRPGGNEKLFF.

Details on this clone: One end of the junction fails to match germline, which may point to a read error. This chain connects TRBV20-1 to TRBJ1-3; D is perhaps TRBD1 (5 bases). The germline gives CDR1 DFQATT, CDR2 SNEGSKA (reference sequence). The CDR3 length is 11 residues. The CDR3 nucleotides are TGCAGTGCCAGGGTTCTTCCCCATTTGATTTGG. Protein product: CSARVLPHLIW.

The chain combines TRBV6-5 with TRBJ1-1; D remains ambiguous. CDR1 and CDR2 (germline): MNHEY, SVGAGI. CDR3 length: 15 amino acids. Trimming removed 2 bases from V and 2 bases from J, with 12 bases in between. The CDR3 region has the DNA TGTGCCAGCAGTTACCGCTTGTGGAGAAACACTGAAGCTTTCTTT. This codes for CASSYRLWRNTEAFF.

This clone was observed once. The chain recombines TRBV11-2 with TRBJ1-1; D is undetermined. CDR1 and CDR2 (germline): SGHAT, FQNNGV. V shed 2 bases and J shed 4 bases, with 11 bases lying between them. This CDR3 contains 14 residues. This chain's CDR3 is CASSLTDPGTEAFF. The CDR3 DNA is TGTGCCAGCAGCTTAACAGACCCGGGCACTGAAGCTTTCTTT. The full variable domain, completed using reference TRBV11-2 and TRBJ1-1, is EAGVAQSPRYKIIEKRQSVAFWCNPISGHATLYWYQQILGQGPKLLIQFQNNGVVDDSQLPKDRFSAERLKGVDSTLKIQPAKLEDSAVYLCASSLTDPGTEAFFGQGTRLTVV.